This T cell receptor (beta chain) was captured in a study of blood T cell repertoires in COVID-19. Germline V gene data show CDR1 as SGHRS and CDR2 as YFSETQ. V shed 4 bases, J shed 9 bases, and the junction held 5 bases outside the gene matches. The CDR3 spans 13 residues. Sequencing was performed with immunoSEQ multiplex PCR; in TCRdb, only in-frame clones are kept and a portion is missing. The table records about 220,000 clones, 65% to 90% of them present only once. The origin of this receptor is a man aged 45 to 65 with active or convalescent COVID-19. What was sequenced was peripheral blood. The chain couples TRBV5-1 to TRBJ1-2; 11 nucleotides match TRBD1. The CDR3 coding sequence is TGCGCCAGCAGCCGGACAGGGGGCGAAAGCTACACCTTC. This encodes CASSRTGGESYTF.